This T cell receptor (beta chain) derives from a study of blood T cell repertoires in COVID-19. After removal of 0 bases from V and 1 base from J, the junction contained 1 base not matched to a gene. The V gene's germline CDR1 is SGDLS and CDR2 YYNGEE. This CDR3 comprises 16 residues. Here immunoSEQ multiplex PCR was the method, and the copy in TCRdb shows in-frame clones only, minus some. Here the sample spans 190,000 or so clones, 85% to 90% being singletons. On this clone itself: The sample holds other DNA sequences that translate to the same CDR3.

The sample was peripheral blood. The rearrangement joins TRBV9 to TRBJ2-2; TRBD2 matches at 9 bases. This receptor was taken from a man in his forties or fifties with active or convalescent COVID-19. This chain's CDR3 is CASSVEAGGNTGELFF. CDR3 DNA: TGTGCCAGCAGCGTAGAAGCGGGGGGGAACACCGGGGAGCTGTTTTTT.